The 16 T cell receptor beta chains below were found in one sample sequenced in a study of T cells in Graves' hyperthyroidism and ophthalmopathy (dated by TCRdb to about 2019). Libraries were prepared through multiplex PCR. The sequencer listed for this sample is Illumina HiSeq 2000. The TCR beta CDR3 regions were amplified from the RNA transcripts. A first-round RT-PCR of the TCR CDR3 used the HTBI primer set with the Qiagen OneStep RT-PCR kit. The public sequencing data were trimmed at Q25 with fastp and processed into clonotypes with MiXCR by TCRdb, which kept only in-frame beta chains. Every distinct CDR3 protein forms one entry, paired with its most common genes and DNA. This sample holds some 490,000 distinct CDR3 sequences; about 22% were observed only once. Approximately 49% of the sample is in the top ten clones. Input material: blood. Every receptor here comes from a woman aged 70-85 years with Graves' ophthalmopathy.

The V call is TRBV12-5, the J call TRBJ1-4; D is undetermined. The V gene's germline CDR1 is LGHNT and CDR2 FRNRAP. Trimming left V 4 bases short and J 8 bases short, with 17 bases between. The CDR3 is 15 amino acids. Here the CDR3 DNA reads TGTGCTAGTGGTTCGACTCTTACCCAAGGAGAAAAACTGTTTTTT. Translating gives CASGSTLTQGEKLFF.

The chain combines TRBV5-1 with TRBJ2-2, with D perhaps matching TRBD2 (7 bases). The V gene lost 0 bases and the J gene lost 2 bases, with 11 bases spanning the gap. This CDR3 spans 16 amino acids. Germline V CDR1 and CDR2: SGHRS, YFSETQ. For the CDR3, the DNA is TGCGCCAGCAGCTTGGAGGGGGGGATAAACACCGGGGAGCTGTTTTTT. It specifies CASSLEGGINTGELFF. The full variable domain, its missing parts supplied by reference TRBV5-1 and TRBJ2-2, is KAGVTQTPRYLIKTRGQQVTLSCSPISGHRSVSWYQQTPGQGLQFLFEYFSETQRNKGNFPGRFSGRQFSNSRSEMNVSTLELGDSALYLCASSLEGGINTGELFFGEGSRLTVL.

V gene TRBV20-1 combines with J gene TRBJ2-5; TRBD2 matches 11 bases. The V gene's germline CDR1 is DFQATT and CDR2 SNEGSKA (reference sequence). V was pared by 2 bases and J by 9 bases, with 11 bases of the junction left unmatched. The CDR3 spans 15 residues. CDR3 bases: TGCAGTGCTAGAATAGCGGGAGGGCTCCATGGGGCCCAGTACTTC. Protein: CSARIAGGLHGAQYF.

The sample holds a few counts of this clonotype. CDR3 residues: CASRYWLNTEAFF. DNA for the CDR3: TGTGCCAGCAGGTACTGGCTGAACACTGAAGCTTTCTTT. The gene calls are TRBV6-1 and TRBJ1-1; D is unclear. V lost 6 bases and J 0 bases, leaving 8 bases between the germline ends. The CDR3 loop spans 13 amino acids. Germline lookup yields CDR1 MNHNS and CDR2 SASEGT.

This clonotype was counted a few times. This rearrangement joins TRBV28 to TRBJ1-2; D unclear. V lost 5 bases to trimming and J lost 1 base, with 14 bases between them. Germline V CDR1 and CDR2: MDHEN, SYDVKM. This CDR3 has 15 residues. This CDR3 reads CASSLELVLNYGYTF. CDR3 DNA sequence: TGTGCCAGCAGTCTGGAATTAGTCCTTAACTATGGCTACACCTTC.

The chain carries TRBV29-1 and TRBJ1-2; D unresolved. The CDR3 runs 13 residues. Germline V gives CDR1 SQVTM, CDR2 ANQGSEA. V was clipped by 4 bases and J by 1 base, with 10 bases between them. DNA of the CDR3: TGCAGCGTTGCTTCCGTTAGTAACTATGGCTACACCTTC. Its protein is CSVASVSNYGYTF.

This clonotype appeared a few times. This chain uses TRBV10-2 with TRBJ1-5; weak D call: TRBD1 (5 bases). V was clipped by 2 bases and J by 3 bases, with 11 bases between them. The CDR3 has 15 amino acids. The germline CDR1 and CDR2 sequences are WSHSY and SAAADI. DNA of the CDR3: TGCGCCAGCAGTGAGGTGGGGGGATCCAATCAGCCCCAGCATTTT. Amino acid sequence: CASSEVGGSNQPQHF.

The rearrangement links TRBV19 to TRBJ2-1; 10 bases fit TRBD1. CDR3 length: 15 residues. Trimming removed 5 bases from V and 6 bases from J; junction bases left unmatched: 7. Per the germline V gene, CDR1 is LNHDA and CDR2 is SQIVND (reference sequence). CDR3 residues: CASSPDRGFVNEQFF. DNA of the CDR3: TGTGCCAGTAGTCCGGACAGGGGGTTTGTCAATGAGCAGTTCTTC.

Only a few counts were recorded for this clonotype. The chain carries TRBV7-9 and TRBJ2-3, with 8 nucleotides matching TRBD2. Germline CDR1 reads SEHNR; CDR2 reads FQNEAQ (reference sequence). The CDR3 has 16 amino acids. The V segment lost 1 base and the J segment 2 bases; nucleotides outside the gene matches: 5. The CDR3 loop is CASSLGELAATDTQYF. In nucleotides, the CDR3 is TGTGCCAGCAGCTTAGGGGAACTAGCGGCCACAGATACGCAGTATTTT.

This clonotype was recorded only once. At one end the junction does not follow the germline gene, possibly because of a read error. This chain links TRBV7-2 with TRBJ2-7, with D tentatively TRBD2 (5 bases). This CDR3 spans 12 amino acids. Germline values: CDR1 SGHTA, CDR2 FQGNSA. CDR3 region: CASGLLEVQQCF. The CDR3 DNA sequence: TGTGCCAGCGGCCTGTTGGAGGTACAGCAGTGCTTC.

This clonotype was detected only a few times. V usage is TRBV10-1 and J usage is TRBJ1-5, with D uncertain. Germline loops: CDR1 WNHNN, CDR2 SYGVQD (reference sequence). This CDR3 has 17 amino acids. The germline V and J ends were trimmed by 8 bases and 0 bases, with 20 bases remaining between them. The CDR3, as DNA: TGCGCCAGCCCGACTTGGCAGGAAACCTTTAGCAATCAGCCCCAGCATTTT. This encodes CASPTWQETFSNQPQHF.

This rearrangement joins TRBV13 to TRBJ2-5; 11 bases line up with TRBD2. The J segment lost 3 bases and the V segment lost 6 bases, leaving 3 bases of the junction unmatched. Germline CDR1 PRHDT, CDR2 FYEKMQ (reference sequence). The CDR3 extends over 14 amino acids. This CDR3 reads CASRTSGEKETQYF. Written as DNA, the CDR3 is TGTGCCAGCAGGACTAGCGGGGAGAAAGAGACCCAGTACTTC.

The chain joins TRBV6-1 to TRBJ2-7; perhaps TRBD1 as D (6 bases). This CDR3 is built from 15 residues. CDR1 and CDR2 (germline): MNHNS, SASEGT. The V and J ends lost 5 bases and 6 bases respectively, with 20 bases between them. The DNA of the CDR3 is TGTGCCAGCAGTTTTCGGGACAACGAAGCAGGCGAGCAGTACTTC. It codes for CASSFRDNEAGEQYF.

The V and J genes are TRBV5-1 and TRBJ2-7; perhaps TRBD2 as D (6 bases). V was trimmed by 0 bases and J by 5 bases, leaving 12 bases between them. The CDR3 sequence is 14 residues long. Germline V CDR1 and CDR2: SGHRS, YFSETQ. CDR3 in amino acids: CASSLGLASDEQYF. As DNA, the CDR3 is TGCGCCAGCAGCTTGGGGCTAGCGAGCGACGAGCAGTACTTC.

This rearrangement joins TRBV3-1 to TRBJ2-1; TRBD2 matches at 10 bases. This CDR3 contains 19 residues. Germline V lookup: CDR1 LGHDT, CDR2 YNNKEL (reference sequence). Trimming removed 4 bases from V and 0 bases from J; junction bases left unmatched: 12. CDR3 DNA sequence: TGTGCCAGCAGCCCACCGGGGCTAGCGGGGGCAAGCTCCTACAATGAGCAGTTCTTC. Its protein is CASSPPGLAGASSYNEQFF.

J is TRBJ1-2 and V is TRBV30; D is undetermined. Per the germline V gene, CDR1 is GTSNPN and CDR2 is SVGIG (reference sequence). The V end lost 3 bases, the J end lost 8 bases, and 13 bases lay between the germline ends. The CDR3 has 12 residues. The DNA for the CDR3 is TGTGCCTGGAGCCGATCCAGGAGGGGCTACACCTTC. It yields the protein CAWSRSRRGYTF.